This entry lists 21 T cell receptor beta chains sequenced from one sample in a study of blood T cell repertoires in COVID-19. Sequencing used immunoSEQ multiplex PCR; TCRdb keeps in-frame clones, though not all of them. The sample gives some 180,000 clones, about four fifths of which show up once; about 6.5% is in the top ten. Sequencing used peripheral blood. Source of these receptors: a woman aged 35 to 49 with COVID-19, enrolled during active disease.

The chain employs TRBV9 and TRBJ2-5, with a tentative D call TRBD1 (5 bases). Trimming removed 1 base at V and 4 bases at J, with 14 bases between. CDR1 and CDR2 from the germline V gene are SGDLS and YYNGEE. This CDR3 contains 15 residues. CDR3 in amino acids: CASSVSSRAGETQYF. The CDR3 nucleotides read TGTGCCAGCAGCGTAAGTTCCAGGGCCGGAGAGACCCAGTACTTC.

J is TRBJ2-3 and V is TRBV3-1 (or the pseudogene TRBV3-2); D is possibly TRBD2 (6 bases). The germline V gene has CDR1 LGHDT and CDR2 YNNKEL (reference sequence). The CDR3 is 17 amino acids. V lost 0 bases and J lost 3, with 16 bases in between. The CDR3: CASSQDRRGRWTDTQYF. The DNA for the CDR3 is TGTGCCAGCAGCCAAGATCGTAGAGGGAGGTGGACAGATACGCAGTATTTT.

This rearrangement joins TRBV7-8 to TRBJ2-1, with TRBD2 as a possible D gene (5 bases). The CDR3 runs to 17 residues. Germline CDR1 reads SGHVS; CDR2 reads FQNEAQ. Trimming cost V 1 base and J 0 bases, with 13 bases left between them. The DNA for the CDR3 is TGTGCCAGCAGCTTAGGGACTCTACGGAGCTCCTACAATGAGCAGTTCTTC. It is translated as CASSLGTLRSSYNEQFF.

V usage is TRBV19 and J usage is TRBJ2-7; 7 bases are shared with TRBD2. Unmatched junction bases numbered 27, after V lost 1 base and J lost 9 bases. Per germline, CDR1 LNHDA and CDR2 SQIVND (reference sequence). The CDR3 spans 20 residues. CDR3 protein: CASSIAGGGGGSPILVRQYF. DNA for the CDR3: TGTGCCAGTAGTATAGCGGGAGGCGGAGGAGGTTCTCCTATCCTGGTCAGGCAGTACTTC.

This chain joins TRBV9 and TRBJ1-3; TRBD1 aligns across 8 bases. This CDR3 is 13 amino acids long. CDR1 is SGDLS, CDR2 YYNGEE, per germline. Losses at the gene ends were 3 bases for V and 5 bases for J; bases not matched to a gene: 1. The CDR3 loop reads CASSGTGRNTIYF. In DNA form, the CDR3 reads TGTGCCAGCAGCGGGACAGGGAGAAACACCATATATTTT.

This rearrangement joins TRBV5-1 to TRBJ1-2, with 7 bases identical to TRBD1. The trim removed 8 bases at V and 4 bases at J, leaving 11 bases unmatched. The CDR3 contains 14 residues. The germline gives CDR1 SGHRS, CDR2 YFSETQ. CDR3 DNA sequence: TGCGCCAGTAGGCAAGGTGGGACAGCCTATGGCTACACCTTC. Translating it yields CASRQGGTAYGYTF. The full variable domain, in which reference TRBV5-1 and TRBJ1-2 provide the parts outside the CDR3, is KAGVTQTPRYLIKTRGQQVTLSCSPISGHRSVSWYQQTPGQGLQFLFEYFSETQRNKGNFPGRFSGRQFSNSRSEMNVSTLELGDSALYLCASRQGGTAYGYTFGSGTRLTVV.

This clone was seen once. The CDR3 sequence: CASSPGQTVSALHF. The CDR3 nucleotides read TGTGCCAGCAGCCCCGGACAGACGGTATCGGCCCTCCACTTT. The chain combines TRBV9 with TRBJ1-6, with D tentatively TRBD1 (6 bases). This CDR3 is built from 14 residues. CDR1 SGDLS and CDR2 YYNGEE come from the germline V gene. V lost 4 bases and J lost 14, with 19 bases in between.

The CDR3 protein is CASSLNVQNQPQHF. The CDR3 bases are TGTGCCAGCAGCCTCAACGTACAGAATCAGCCCCAGCATTTT. The chain combines TRBV7-9 with TRBJ1-5; no clear D gene. Between the trimmed V and J ends, which lost 5 bases and 4 bases, there was a span of 12 bases. This CDR3 is built from 14 residues. The germline V gene has CDR1 SEHNR and CDR2 FQNEAQ (reference sequence).

This clone occurred once. The chain employs TRBV18 and TRBJ2-7, with TRBD1 identical over 7 bases. The germline V gene encodes CDR1 KGHSH and CDR2 LQKENI. V gave up 5 bases and J gave up 0 bases; unmatched junction bases: 7. This CDR3 contains 15 residues. CDR3 region: CASSASGTASYEQYF. The DNA of the CDR3 is TGTGCCAGCTCAGCCTCCGGGACAGCCTCCTACGAGCAGTACTTC.

The chain uses TRBV19 and TRBJ1-5, with 9 nucleotides matching TRBD1. Germline V lookup: CDR1 LNHDA, CDR2 SQIVND (reference sequence). V was clipped by 7 bases and J by 6 bases; unmatched bases: 4. The CDR3 runs 13 residues. The CDR3: CASTTGGGQPQHF. The CDR3 bases are TGTGCCAGTACTACAGGGGGCGGTCAGCCCCAGCATTTT.

This chain joins TRBV7-2 and TRBJ1-3, with D possibly TRBD1 on 6 matching bases. Germline assignment: CDR1 SGHTA and CDR2 FQGNSA. V was trimmed by 5 bases and J by 0 bases, leaving 11 bases between them. The CDR3 sequence is 15 residues long. CDR3 region: CASSPGQLSGNTIYF. The CDR3, as DNA: TGTGCCAGCAGCCCCGGACAGCTCTCTGGAAACACCATATATTTT.

The rearrangement uses TRBV29-1 and TRBJ2-1, with TRBD1 identical over 7 bases. Per the germline V gene, CDR1 is SQVTM and CDR2 is ANQGSEA. The CDR3 runs 13 residues. V lost 4 bases, J lost 2 bases, and 2 bases stayed unmatched. CDR3 DNA sequence: TGCAGCGTTGGGGGGACAGCCTACAATGAGCAGTTCTTC. It is translated as CSVGGTAYNEQFF.

The chain has TRBV7-2 and TRBJ2-2; D is unresolved. V dropped 1 base and J dropped 4 bases, with 10 bases sitting between them. Germline V gene lookup returns CDR1 SGHTA and CDR2 FQGNSA. This CDR3 comprises 15 residues. CDR3 sequence (DNA): TGTGCCAGCAGCTTAGGACCTTCGGGCACCGGGGAGCTGTTTTTT. This encodes CASSLGPSGTGELFF.

This chain connects TRBV5-5 to TRBJ2-3, with 8 bases matching TRBD2. With 2 bases clipped from V and 4 bases from J, the junction kept 3 bases outside the gene matches. CDR3 size: 14 residues. The V gene's germline CDR1 is SGHKS and CDR2 YYEKEE (reference sequence). The CDR3 bases are TGTGCCAGCAGCTTAGCGGGGGCGGCAGATACGCAGTATTTT. The encoded protein is CASSLAGAADTQYF.

The chain has TRBV10-3 and TRBJ2-1; TRBD2 aligns across 11 bases. CDR1 and CDR2 from the germline V gene are ENHRY and SYGVKD. The CDR3 spans 14 residues. Trimming cost V 5 bases and J 7 bases; bases outside gene matches: 4. CDR3 sequence: CAISTSGGLNEQFF. As DNA, the CDR3 is TGTGCCATCAGTACTAGCGGGGGTCTAAATGAGCAGTTCTTC.

This rearrangement joins TRBV5-1 to TRBJ1-3; the match to TRBD1 covers 11 bases. Germline-derived CDR1 and CDR2 are SGHRS and YFSETQ. Trimming removed 2 bases from V and 2 bases from J; junction bases left unmatched: 3. The CDR3 extends over 16 amino acids. This CDR3 reads CASSFGGQGAGNTIYF. In DNA form, the CDR3 reads TGCGCCAGCAGCTTTGGGGGACAGGGGGCTGGAAACACCATATATTTT.

J is TRBJ2-3 and V is TRBV7-6; a possible D gene is TRBD2 (7 bases). V lost 3 bases and J lost 5, with 12 bases in between. Germline CDR1 and CDR2: SGHVS and FNYEAQ. CDR3 size: 14 residues. This chain's CDR3 is CASSFGGPIDTQYF. In DNA form, the CDR3 reads TGTGCCAGCAGCTTCGGGGGGCCGATAGATACGCAGTATTTT.

The chain uses TRBV7-9 and TRBJ1-1, with D perhaps matching TRBD1 (5 bases). V shed 3 bases and J shed 1 base, with 18 bases lying between them. The CDR3 is 17 residues long. Germline V gene data show CDR1 as SEHNR and CDR2 as FQNEAQ (reference sequence). The CDR3 region is CASSFWGGIEPNTEAFF. The CDR3 bases are TGTGCCAGCAGCTTTTGGGGCGGGATCGAGCCGAACACTGAAGCTTTCTTT.

This chain links TRBV6-4 with TRBJ1-1; D perhaps matches TRBD1 (6 bases). V lost 2 bases, J lost 4 bases, and 17 bases lay in between. The CDR3 length is 16 residues. Germline V lookup: CDR1 MRHNA, CDR2 SNTAGT. DNA for the CDR3: TGTGCCAGCAGTGACCAAGGCAGGGGTTTGAGCACTGAAGCTTTCTTT. Amino acid sequence: CASSDQGRGLSTEAFF.

The chain has TRBV4-1 and TRBJ2-6, with D possibly being TRBD2 (6 bases). V lost 4 bases and J 0 bases, leaving 16 bases between the germline ends. The CDR3 has 18 residues. Germline lookup yields CDR1 MGHRA and CDR2 YSYEKL. DNA for the CDR3: TGCGCCAGCAGCCCCGCCGGGAGACTAGACTCTGGGGCCAACGTCCTGACTTTC. Translating gives CASSPAGRLDSGANVLTF.

This chain uses TRBV5-1 with TRBJ2-2; perhaps TRBD2 as D (6 bases). The V gene lost 2 bases and the J gene lost 7 bases, with 15 bases spanning the gap. Looked up from germline, CDR1 is SGHRS and CDR2 is YFSETQ. The CDR3 has 15 residues. CDR3 sequence (DNA): TGCGCCAGCAGCTTCGGTGGGAGGACGAACGGGGAGCTGTTTTTT. Its protein is CASSFGGRTNGELFF.